This T cell receptor (beta chain) stems from a study of PD-1 blockade in classical Hodgkin lymphoma (dated by TCRdb to about 2020). At the level of the whole study: Nivolumab dosing was 3 mg/kg intravenously every 2 weeks, continuing until either disease progression or unacceptable toxicity. A peripheral blood immune signature of response to PD-1 blockade in classical Hodgkin lymphoma was defined using TCR beta sequencing and CyTOF.

Reading the germline V gene gives CDR1 SGHAT and CDR2 FQNNGV. The CDR3 has 15 amino acids, counting the end cysteine and phenylalanine. The DNA shown is the 45-base CDR3, in frame from base 1. The junction carries 14 bases between V and J, which are trimmed by 5 bases and 4 bases respectively. What the study reported, not specific to this receptor: Lower diversity was observed in patients in whom nivolumab was started less than 1 year after ASCT, and these patients were excluded from later analyses so that confounding by immune reconstitution would be avoided. By C4D1, a significant rise was seen in CD4+ TCR diversity but not in CD8+ TCR diversity (p=0.0027 vs p=0.16), and the rise was most apparent among complete responders (p=0.02). Trial patients with a complete response had baseline diversity similar to that of newly diagnosed patients, while partial responders and progressors had significantly lower diversity. Baseline TCR diversity was reported to be lower in newly diagnosed patients than in healthy donors and to be lower still in relapsed/refractory patients. The study was restricted to a single clinical trial cohort, and the causes of repertoire differences, possibly disease activity or prior therapy, were left undefined.

As for this clone: Which antigen it targets is not known. No per-base quality is available; no much larger clone lies one base away.

The intended sense of this specimen's time point label: cycle 1 day 1 (C1D1), immediately before nivolumab initiation. All trial patients had relapsed after autologous stem cell transplantation, with cohorts A, B and C differing in prior brentuximab vedotin exposure. A total of roughly 57 patients with relapsed/refractory classical Hodgkin lymphoma made up the trial cohort, and each patient's best overall response was complete response, partial response or progressive disease. Single-agent nivolumab was administered to trial patients in the multi-cohort phase II CheckMate 205 trial. An independent review committee assessed best overall response by applying the 2007 International Working Group response criteria. Trial PBMCs were collected just before the start of nivolumab (C1D1) and during therapy at cycle 2 day 1 and cycle 4 day 1. Peripheral blood was collected in 8 mL Vacutainer Cell Preparation Tubes, from which PBMCs were isolated by centrifugation and then cryopreserved.

The Qiagen DNeasy kit was used to extract genomic DNA both from unsorted PBMCs and from the negatively selected CD4+ and CD8+ fractions. TCR beta CDR3 regions were amplified by immunoSEQ multiplex PCR using primers annealing to V and J segments. Amplification bias was minimized using a synthetic immune receptor repertoire, and residual bias was removed computationally after sequencing. Processing in the source paper ran as follows. Repertoire diversity was quantified as the Shannon entropy index using custom Python scripts. Unsorted, CD4+ and CD8+ repertoires were examined separately, except in combined analyses, for which CD4+ and CD8+ sequences were merged in silico. Clonal expansion was defined as at least a 2-fold frequency increase after treatment relative to C1D1, with a pseudocount of 0.5 for undetected baseline clones. Singleton clones were defined as clones with 0 or 1 copy at C1D1, and non-singleton clones were defined as clones with 2 or more copies. Clones expanded in unsorted samples were annotated as CD4+, CD8+ or unknown by matching protein sequences in sorted samples from the same patient. Wilcoxon tests were applied to paired samples to test diversity changes from C1D1 to C4D1. TCRdb's version of the immuneACCESS table is confined to in-frame rearrangements and falls short of the full clone set. An unresolved V gene accounts for under half of the shortfall where checked; the remainder is of unknown origin. V and J calls and clone size are given by that table; D and trimming were obtained from the DNA. The sample table contains about 72,000 clones; only one count was recorded for approximately 94% of them. The ten biggest clones cover approximately 8.2% of the sample.

The sequence links TRBV11-2 to TRBJ2-2, with TRBD2 perhaps the D gene, on 6 matching bases. Sequences were derived from peripheral blood mononuclear cells (PBMCs), sampled at baseline. This TCR was recovered from a human donor with classical Hodgkin lymphoma. The CDR3 amino acid sequence is: CASSPGLALTGELFF. The nucleotides read TGTGCCAGCAGCCCCGGCCTAGCGCTCACCGGGGAGCTGTTTTTT.